The 3 T cell receptor beta chains listed next were all sequenced from one sample in a study of blood T cells in healthy people across ages. Primed by a sample-barcoded 5' primer and a J-beta primer mix, a second PCR proceeded for about 6 to 12 cycles. TCRdb recomputed calls from the 5' RACE reads with MiXCR, one row per CDR3 protein. The sample lists some 1.7 million distinct CDR3 sequences; about 28% were seen once. Sequenced sample: blood. The receptors derive from a woman in her 30s in good health.

This clonotype appeared a few times. This chain's CDR3 is CASSIEQVSGANVLTF. In DNA, the CDR3 is TGTGCCAGTAGTATAGAGCAAGTCTCTGGGGCCAACGTCCTGACTTTC. The rearrangement links TRBV19 to TRBJ2-6; D ambiguous. Germline V gives CDR1 LNHDA, CDR2 SQIVND (reference sequence). V lost 0 bases and J 0 bases, leaving 6 bases between the germline ends. The CDR3 extends over 16 amino acids. The full variable domain, its missing parts supplied by reference TRBV19 and TRBJ2-6, is DGGITQSPKYLFRKEGQNVTLSCEQNLNHDAMYWYRQDPGQGLRLIYYSQIVNDFQKGDIAEGYSVSREKKESFPLTVTSAQKNPTAFYLCASSIEQVSGANVLTFGAGSRLTVL.

V usage is TRBV10-1 and J usage is TRBJ2-2; 7 bases are shared with TRBD2. The V gene end was trimmed by 2 bases and the J gene end by 3 bases; junction bases not matched to a gene: 3. Germline V gene data show CDR1 as WNHNN and CDR2 as SYGVQD (reference sequence). This CDR3 is 15 amino acids long. CDR3 sequence reads: CASSESGTYTGELFF. The CDR3 DNA reads as TGCGCCAGCAGTGAGAGCGGGACCTACACCGGGGAGCTGTTTTTT.

Worth noting for this clonotype: This could be a read error, since a much larger clone is one nucleotide away. V is TRBV20-1 and J is TRBJ1-2; 9 bases agree with TRBD1. The germline CDR1 and CDR2 sequences are DFQATT and SNEGSKA (reference sequence). V shed 5 bases and J 6 bases; nucleotides not matched to a gene: 4. The CDR3 totals 12 residues. CDR3 residues: CSAPDRGDGYTF. Written as DNA, the CDR3 is TGCAGTGCTCCCGACAGGGGGGATGGCTACACCTTC.